This T cell receptor beta chain originates from a study of neoadjuvant anti-PD-1 for oral cavity cancer (dated by TCRdb to 2020 to 2023). Regarding the complete study: Three to four biweekly doses of nivolumab at 3 mg/kg were mostly administered to patients before curative-intent surgical resection. For patients who did not progress, a fourth nivolumab dose was given around day 43, followed by definitive surgical resection on days 50-56. A roughly 30% response rate was observed in the parent correlative cohort, in which around 13 patients were included. Under RECIST 1.1, a patient counted as a responder if showing complete response, partial response or stable disease, and as a non-responder if showing progression. The full study reports these points: After neoadjuvant nivolumab, significantly higher T cell clonality (Gini index) was found within PBMCs in non-responders than in responders. A higher pretreatment blood Treg/Th17 ratio correlated with both higher pretreatment blood TCRbeta clonality and lower post-treatment tumor TCRbeta clonality. The TCR analyses had only a few patients in each response group, and the authors called for validation in larger cohorts.

Per the germline V gene, MGHDK is the CDR1 and SYGVNS is the CDR2. The junction carries 5 bases between V and J, which are trimmed by 5 bases and 3 bases respectively. From cysteine to phenylalanine, the CDR3 is 11 amino acids long. The read is trimmed to its CDR3 DNA, 33 bases read in frame from base 1. As for this clone: No cognate antigen has been identified for it. Base qualities are not at hand, and no much larger clone is one base apart.

For deep sequencing of PBMC libraries, mostly roughly 0.5 ug of input genomic DNA was used, and six replicates were run per sample. Following the manufacturer's instructions, the team built TCRbeta libraries using the immunoSEQ hsTCRbeta kit. Sequencing of the completed libraries took place using an Illumina NovaSeq 6000 S4 flow cell after they had been pooled to approximately 2.8 nM. In the authors' own workflow: The immunoSEQ Analyzer was used for raw data preprocessing and quality control. The analysis was restricted to productive rearrangements, with each unique CDR3 amino acid sequence defining a clonotype. Repertoire clonality was estimated as the Gini-Simpson index, which was calculated using the R package tcR. Student's t test was used to compare Gini indices, and Pearson correlation was used to assess associations with tumor size change. In its TCRdb copy, this immuneACCESS table keeps in-frame sequences only and misses some clones. Where compared with another copy, unresolved V genes explain less than half of these, and the others have no known cause. D and trimming come from the DNA, and the V and J calls and clone size come from that table. This sample lists approximately 32,000 clones; approximately 87% were detected once. The top ten hold 3.5% of the sample.

The sample's time point label, decoded: before neoadjuvant nivolumab. None of the patients had received prior systemic or radiation treatment, and all were newly diagnosed with stage II-IVA oral cavity squamous cell carcinoma. Everyone in the cohort had locally advanced, HPV-negative oral cavity squamous cell carcinoma. Peripheral blood mononuclear cells were analyzed directly, without maintenance or expansion in culture. The samples were obtained from a longitudinal correlative study of a single-arm phase II trial testing neoadjuvant nivolumab in oral cavity squamous cell carcinoma. Subject-matched pre- and post-treatment PBMCs and tumors from three responders and three non-responders underwent genomic DNA-based TCRbeta sequencing. Peripheral blood mononuclear cells were collected once before nivolumab treatment and again after treatment, at the time of surgery. The Maxwell RSC DNA from Cells kit was used to isolate genomic DNA from PBMCs.

Sequencing used PBMCs, obtained before nivolumab (anti-PD-1) treatment. The sequence links TRBV25-1 to TRBJ2-7, with the identity of the D gene unclear. The clonotype comes from a person between 40 and 85 years old with oral cavity squamous cell carcinoma. The bases are TGTGCCAGCAGTTGGCTCTACGAGCAGTACTTC. It specifies CASSWLYEQYF.